This T cell receptor (beta chain) was recovered during a study of shared clonotypes between healthy human individuals. Germline CDR1 and CDR2: GTSNPN and SVGIG (reference sequence). Losses at the gene ends were 0 bases for V and 1 base for J; bases not matched to a gene: 3. The CDR3 runs to 15 residues. The table came from immunoSEQ multiplex PCR; TCRdb's copy has only in-frame clones and leaves some out. This sample has about a million clones, with approximately 75% found just once. Study results and caveats: Rarefaction curves obtained for sorted subsets showed sequencing incomplete despite large depth.

A note on this clone: Its target is unknown.

The clonotype was recovered from a man younger than 30 in good health. Some clones in this sample may be carry-over from other donors' samples. The chain uses TRBV30 and TRBJ2-5; 9 positions match TRBD2. The material sequenced was memory CD4+ T cells from PBMCs. The subset denotes: CD45RA-negative fraction. The CDR3 nucleotides read TGTGCCTGGAGTGTAGCGGGAGGACCCCAAGAGACCCAGTACTTC. Encoded protein: CAWSVAGGPQETQYF. Using reference TRBV30 and TRBJ2-5 for the parts outside the CDR3, the full variable domain is SQTIHQWPATLVQPVGSPLSLECTVEGTSNPNLYWYRQAAGRGLQLLFYSVGIGQISSEVPQNLSASRPQDRQFILSSKKLLLSDSGFYLCAWSVAGGPQETQYFGPGTRLLVL.